The next 22 T cell receptor beta chains were all read from a single sample in a study of blood T cell repertoires in COVID-19. Only in-frame clones appear in the TCRdb table, and some are missing; sequencing was by immunoSEQ multiplex PCR. Counted here are 300,000 to 400,000 clones, roughly 90% occurring once; the ten biggest clones make up 3%. The sample was peripheral blood. The receptors derive from a woman aged 30 to 39 with COVID-19, enrolled during active disease.

This clone appeared once. The J gene is TRBJ2-3, the V gene TRBV9; the match to TRBD2 covers 13 bases. With 4 bases clipped from V and 6 bases from J, the junction kept 8 bases outside the gene matches. Germline values: CDR1 SGDLS, CDR2 YYNGEE. This CDR3 is 16 amino acids long. This chain's CDR3 is CASSFRLAGGSDTQYF. The CDR3 region has the DNA TGTGCCAGCAGCTTCCGACTAGCGGGAGGCTCGGATACGCAGTATTTT.

The rearrangement joins TRBV7-2 to TRBJ2-4; weak D call: TRBD2 (5 bases). Trimming cost V 5 bases and J 5 bases, with 22 bases left between them. The CDR3 is made up of 17 amino acids. Germline CDR1 is SGHTA and CDR2 is FQGNSA. CDR3 residues: CASSQRAEGSHQNIQYF. In nucleotides, the CDR3 is TGTGCCAGCAGCCAAAGGGCTGAGGGATCGCACCAAAACATTCAGTACTTC.

The V gene is TRBV18, the J gene TRBJ2-7; 7 nucleotides line up with TRBD2. The CDR3 is 13 residues long. J gave up 5 bases and V 3 bases, and 4 bases lay outside the gene matches. Germline V gives CDR1 KGHSH, CDR2 LQKENI. CDR3 sequence (DNA): TGTGCCAGCTCACCCCTCGCGGGAGACGAGCAGTACGTC. Amino acids: CASSPLAGDEQYV.

CDR3 sequence: CASGLAVQYF. CDR3 DNA sequence: TGTGCCAGCGGACTAGCGGTGCAGTATTTT. The chain joins TRBV2 to TRBJ2-3; 10 nucleotides line up with TRBD2. V was clipped by 8 bases and J by 11 bases; unmatched bases: 1. Germline values: CDR1 SNHLY, CDR2 FYNNEI. The CDR3 length is 10 residues.

The rearrangement links TRBV5-1 to TRBJ2-5, with D possibly being TRBD2 (5 bases). V was pared by 4 bases and J by 5 bases, with 15 bases between. The CDR3 length is 14 residues. Germline loops: CDR1 SGHRS, CDR2 YFSETQ. The CDR3 here is CASSHPDYSETQYF. The CDR3 nucleotides read TGCGCCAGCAGCCATCCCGACTACTCGGAGACCCAGTACTTC.

V is TRBV6-5 and J is TRBJ2-7; 11 nucleotides agree with TRBD2. The CDR3 totals 15 residues. Germline V gene data show CDR1 as MNHEY and CDR2 as SVGAGI. V lost 4 bases, J lost 5 bases, and 7 bases stayed unmatched. Here the CDR3 reads CASSLGLAGVDEQYV. CDR3 DNA sequence: TGTGCCAGCAGTTTAGGACTAGCGGGCGTCGACGAGCAGTACGTC.

A note on this clone: The germline gene is not matched at one end of the junction; a read error may be the cause. The J gene is TRBJ2-3, the V gene TRBV7-7, with a weak D call TRBD2 (5 bases). Germline loops: CDR1 SSHAT, CDR2 FNYEAQ (reference sequence). The CDR3 is 12 residues long. The DNA of the CDR3 is TGTGCTAGCAGCCACCCGGGGGATACGCAGTATTTT. This translates into CASSHPGDTQYF.

This clone appeared a single time. The V and J genes are TRBV5-1 and TRBJ1-1, with 10 bases aligning to TRBD1. V dropped 3 bases and J dropped 5; count of bases not matched to a gene: 4. The CDR3 consists of 14 residues. Germline V gene sequence: CDR1 SGHRS, CDR2 YFSETQ. The CDR3 is CASSSGQGSTEAFF. CDR3 nucleotides: TGCGCCAGCAGCTCGGGACAGGGGAGTACTGAAGCTTTCTTT.

V usage is TRBV15 and J usage is TRBJ1-1; TRBD1 might be the D (5 bases). CDR1 is LNHNV and CDR2 is YYDKDF in the germline V gene (reference sequence). The V and J ends lost 3 bases and 0 bases respectively, with 8 bases between them. The CDR3 extends over 14 amino acids. The CDR3 DNA is TGTGCCACCAGCAGGGACACAGTGAACACTGAAGCTTTCTTT. Residues: CATSRDTVNTEAFF.

The rearrangement links TRBV24-1 to TRBJ1-1; D is uncertain. The CDR3 consists of 14 residues. Germline-derived CDR1 and CDR2 are KGHDR and SFDVKD. Trimming pared 0 bases from V and 5 bases from J, leaving 9 bases between. The CDR3 nucleotides read TGTGCCACCAGTGATTTGCACGGAGAGACTGAAGCTTTCTTT. This codes for CATSDLHGETEAFF.

Remarks on this clone: The sample carries other DNA sequences with the same CDR3. The chain is built from TRBV27 and TRBJ2-2; the D is unclear. CDR3 length equals 11 residues. V was clipped by 4 bases and J by 7 bases, with 4 bases between them. Germline-derived CDR1 and CDR2 are MNHEY and SMNVEV (reference sequence). The CDR3 region has the DNA TGTGCCAGCAGTTCCTTCGGGGAGCTGTTTTTT. Encoded protein: CASSSFGELFF.

The chain is built from TRBV10-3 and TRBJ2-2, with 7 bases that match TRBD2. Germline V gives CDR1 ENHRY, CDR2 SYGVKD. The CDR3 consists of 14 residues. V was pared by 6 bases and J by 5 bases, with 6 bases of the junction left unmatched. In nucleotides, the CDR3 is TGTGCCATCAGGGGAGGGGAGAGAACCGGGGAGCTGTTTTTT. It specifies CAIRGGERTGELFF.

V and J are TRBV7-2 and TRBJ2-3, with 8 bases matching TRBD2. The germline V gene encodes CDR1 SGHTA and CDR2 FQGNSA. V lost 2 bases to trimming and J lost 6 bases; unmatched junction nucleotides: 7. CDR3 length: 15 residues. The CDR3 here is CASSLNLRGGDTQYF. The CDR3 coding sequence is TGTGCCAGCAGCTTAAACCTCCGGGGGGGTGATACGCAGTATTTT.

The V and J genes are TRBV28 and TRBJ1-5, with TRBD1 as a possible D gene (5 bases). V was shortened by 8 bases and J by 3 bases, with 20 bases between the two germline ends. The germline gives CDR1 MDHEN, CDR2 SYDVKM. This CDR3 contains 16 residues. CDR3 in DNA: TGTGCCAGCGGGTCAAACGGGCAGGGTCTCAATCAGCCCCAGCATTTT. Protein: CASGSNGQGLNQPQHF.

The chain links TRBV28 to TRBJ1-6, with 9 bases matching TRBD1. The CDR3 runs 14 residues. The germline gives CDR1 MDHEN, CDR2 SYDVKM. V lost 6 bases, J lost 8 bases, and 5 bases stayed unmatched. As DNA, the CDR3 is TGTGCCAGCAGCCTGGGACAGGGTCATTCACCCCTCCACTTT. Protein sequence: CASSLGQGHSPLHF.

This clone has only one observation. V gene TRBV11-2 combines with J gene TRBJ2-2; the match to TRBD2 covers 13 bases. V lost 7 bases, J lost 6 bases, and 5 bases stayed unmatched. The CDR3 has 15 residues. In germline, CDR1 is SGHAT, CDR2 FQNNGV. In DNA, the CDR3 is TGTGCCAGCAACCGACTAGCGGGAGGTTCCGGGGAGCTGTTTTTT. Translation gives CASNRLAGGSGELFF.

V and J are TRBV6-2 or TRBV6-3 and TRBJ1-2; D ambiguous. The CDR3 loop spans 12 amino acids. Germline CDR1 reads MNHEY; CDR2 reads SVGEGT. V was shortened by 2 bases and J by 3 bases, with 4 bases between the two germline ends. The CDR3 nucleotides read TGTGCCAGCAGTTACCTCTACTATGGCTACACCTTC. This sequence encodes CASSYLYYGYTF.

The CDR3 here is CASSLGPGYGYTF. CDR3 in DNA: TGTGCCAGCAGCTTAGGCCCGGGCTATGGCTACACCTTC. The J gene is TRBJ1-2, the V gene TRBV11-3, with D unresolved. This CDR3 comprises 13 residues. Germline V gene data show CDR1 as SGHNT and CDR2 as YENEEA. Trimming stripped 1 base from V and 4 bases from J, with 7 bases between. The complete variable domain, with remaining parts taken from reference TRBV11-3 and TRBJ1-2, reads EAGVVQSPRYKIIEKKQPVAFWCNPISGHNTLYWYLQNLGQGPELLIRYENEEAVDDSQLPKDRFSAERLKGVDSTLKIQPAELGDSAVYLCASSLGPGYGYTFGSGTRLTVV.

This sequence joins TRBV2 and TRBJ2-2; 9 positions match TRBD2. Germline V gene lookup returns CDR1 SNHLY and CDR2 FYNNEI. The CDR3 contains 15 residues. V gave up 7 bases and J gave up 6 bases; unmatched junction bases: 9. CDR3 bases: TGTGCCAGCAAAGCTCGGACTAGCGAGGCCGGGGAGCTGTTTTTT. This gives the protein CASKARTSEAGELFF.

The V gene is TRBV5-5, the J gene TRBJ1-1, with TRBD1 matching 7 bases. The CDR3 covers 13 residues. The germline V gene has CDR1 SGHKS and CDR2 YYEKEE (reference sequence). Trimming cost V 4 bases and J 7 bases; bases outside gene matches: 7. In nucleotides, the CDR3 is TGTGCCAGCAGCCGTTGGGACAGTAGTGAAGCTTTCTTT. It encodes CASSRWDSSEAFF.

The rearrangement uses TRBV6-2 or TRBV6-3 and TRBJ1-2; D gene uncertain. Trimming removed 6 bases from V and 8 bases from J, with 13 bases in between. This CDR3 region has 12 residues. Looked up from germline, CDR1 is MNHEY and CDR2 is SVGEGT. The CDR3 region is CASSLDARGYTF. The CDR3 DNA reads TGTGCCAGCAGCCTAGATGCGAGGGGCTACACCTTC.

The rearrangement joins TRBV14 to TRBJ1-1; 7 bases match TRBD1. The CDR3 consists of 14 residues. V shed 5 bases and J 4 bases; nucleotides not matched to a gene: 7. Germline CDR1 SGHDN, CDR2 FVKESK. Written as DNA, the CDR3 is TGTGCCAGCAGCGCCCAAACAGGGGTCACTGAAGCTTTCTTT. This sequence encodes CASSAQTGVTEAFF. The full variable domain, completed using reference TRBV14 and TRBJ1-1, is EAGVTQFPSHSVIEKGQTVTLRCDPISGHDNLYWYRRVMGKEIKFLLHFVKESKQDESGMPNNRFLAERTGGTYSTLKVQPAELEDSGVYFCASSAQTGVTEAFFGQGTRLTVV.